Listed below are T cell receptor beta chains from one sample, sequenced in a study of blood T cell repertoires in COVID-19. Using immunoSEQ multiplex PCR, the repertoire was profiled, and TCRdb retains in-frame clones only, with some absent. This table has a few hundred thousand clones, 70% to 85% appearing once. The specimen sequenced was peripheral blood. The origin of the receptors is a human donor in a cohort sampled during active COVID-19. The CDR3 runs from the conserved cysteine through the conserved F or W. The order of the fields is V gene, J gene, CDR3 protein.

V: TRBV5-1
J: TRBJ2-7
CDR3: CASSRWGEGTDEQYF

V: TRBV28
J: TRBJ2-7
CDR3: CASSVPLSTGGGQYF

V: TRBV18
J: TRBJ2-5
CDR3: CASSPRIGQETQYF

V: TRBV7-6
J: TRBJ1-6
CDR3: CASSLEAAGGYNSPLHF

V: TRBV30
J: TRBJ1-2
CDR3: CAWSVGQGAYGYTF

V: TRBV30
J: TRBJ2-2
CDR3: CAWSVISGRGGELFF

V: TRBV5-6
J: TRBJ1-6
CDR3: CASSWRDRGKSPLHF

V: TRBV28
J: TRBJ1-6
CDR3: CATRDRTNSPLHF

V: TRBV18
J: TRBJ1-3
CDR3: CASSPPLSTGNTIYF

V: TRBV7-7
J: TRBJ2-1
CDR3: CASSPRANEQFF

V: TRBV5-1
J: TRBJ2-2
CDR3: CASSPGGTGNAGELFF

V: TRBV5-1
J: TRBJ1-1
CDR3: CASSFRPPGQGANTEAFF

V: TRBV7-2
J: TRBJ2-7
CDR3: CASSLDLYEQYF

V: TRBV7-9
J: TRBJ2-3
CDR3: CASSLTNPDTQYF

V: TRBV12-5
J: TRBJ2-2
CDR3: CASGHPWDRGRAGELFF

V: TRBV7-2
J: TRBJ2-1
CDR3: CASSPRGYNEQFF

V: TRBV7-2
J: TRBJ1-4
CDR3: CASSQNRGLIEKLFF

V: TRBV19
J: TRBJ1-1
CDR3: CASSISPSSTEAFF

V: TRBV27
J: TRBJ1-6
CDR3: CASSGDTGDLYNSPLHF

V: TRBV4-1
J: TRBJ2-5
CDR3: CASSRQPTSTLGETQYF

V: TRBV30
J: TRBJ2-5
CDR3: CAWSVGLTQYF

V: TRBV5-1
J: TRBJ1-4
CDR3: CASSLIWGGSNEKLFF

V: TRBV9
J: TRBJ1-5
CDR3: CASSVGGGIDQPQHF

V: TRBV12-3/TRBV12-4
J: TRBJ2-1
CDR3: CASSLSTHNEQFF

V: TRBV28
J: TRBJ2-7
CDR3: CASRKGGSRTGMAVEQYF

V: TRBV5-5
J: TRBJ2-4
CDR3: CASSSWGELAKNIQYF

V: TRBV2
J: TRBJ1-5
CDR3: CASSGHGSNQPQHF

V: TRBV3-1/TRBV3-2
J: TRBJ1-5
CDR3: CASSHRGYGDQPQHF

V: TRBV5-4
J: TRBJ2-2
CDR3: CASHGDTYTGELFF

V: TRBV29-1
J: TRBJ2-2
CDR3: CSVESVGRANTGELFF

V: TRBV5-1
J: TRBJ2-7
CDR3: CASSPQSGTKVSEQYF

V: TRBV28
J: TRBJ2-3
CDR3: CASSPLGGRVDTQYF

V: TRBV30
J: TRBJ2-7
CDR3: CAWSVQAGDPEQYF

V: TRBV30
J: TRBJ2-6
CDR3: CAWSVGGSGANVLTF

V: TRBV28
J: TRBJ2-5
CDR3: CASSLGLAGSQETQYF

V: TRBV5-1
J: TRBJ2-1
CDR3: CASSPGQGYSYNEQFF

V: TRBV30
J: TRBJ2-1
CDR3: CAWSGRRQASYNEQFF

V: TRBV27
J: TRBJ1-2
CDR3: CASSPGTEYGYTF

V: TRBV11-2
J: TRBJ2-7
CDR3: CASSLVVTLSYEQYF

V: TRBV5-1
J: TRBJ2-7
CDR3: CASSLVPGLGYEQYF

V: TRBV4-1
J: TRBJ2-1
CDR3: CASRGYSGKGYNEQFF

V: TRBV7-8
J: TRBJ2-6
CDR3: CASTPPGWSSGANVLTF

V: TRBV28
J: TRBJ2-7
CDR3: CASSSPSGSSLEQYF

V: TRBV4-1
J: TRBJ1-6
CDR3: CASSHPSGLNSPLHF

V: TRBV6-4
J: TRBJ2-1
CDR3: CASRPSGGNEQFF

V: TRBV7-8
J: TRBJ2-1
CDR3: CASSLSGRGNEQFF

V: TRBV7-6
J: TRBJ2-1
CDR3: CASSLVATSSYNEQFF

V: TRBV4-1
J: TRBJ2-7
CDR3: CASSQVIAGPLYEQYF

V: TRBV7-2
J: TRBJ2-2
CDR3: CASSLRANTGELFF

V: TRBV12-3/TRBV12-4
J: TRBJ1-2
CDR3: CASSLRSGAGYTF

V: TRBV10-3
J: TRBJ1-1
CDR3: CAISPGQTNTEAFF

V: TRBV5-6
J: TRBJ2-5
CDR3: CASSFRDLPAPRVKETQYF

V: TRBV28
J: TRBJ1-1
CDR3: CASSYGQSGEAFF

V: TRBV20-1
J: TRBJ2-1
CDR3: CSASSSGAYNEQFF

V: TRBV29-1
J: TRBJ2-2
CDR3: CSVARQGGTGELFF

V: TRBV6-2/TRBV6-3
J: TRBJ1-6
CDR3: CASSPRGGLGNSPLHF